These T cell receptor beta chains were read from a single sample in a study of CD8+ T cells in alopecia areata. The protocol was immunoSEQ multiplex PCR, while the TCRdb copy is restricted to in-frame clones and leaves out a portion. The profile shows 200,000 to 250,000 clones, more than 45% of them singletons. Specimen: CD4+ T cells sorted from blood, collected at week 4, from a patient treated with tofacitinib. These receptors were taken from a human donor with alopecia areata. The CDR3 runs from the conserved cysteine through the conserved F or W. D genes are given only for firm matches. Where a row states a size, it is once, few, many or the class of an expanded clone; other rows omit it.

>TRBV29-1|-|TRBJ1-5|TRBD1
CSVKVRAGGNQPQHF
TGCAGCGTTAAGGTTCGGGCAGGGGGAAATCAGCCCCAGCATTTT
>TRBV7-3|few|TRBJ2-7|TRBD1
CASSLQPGGSYEQYF
TGTGCCAGCAGCTTACAGCCAGGGGGCTCCTACGAGCAGTACTTC
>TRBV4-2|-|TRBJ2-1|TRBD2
CASSRTGTSGGPPSYNEQFF
TGTGCCAGCAGCCGGACCGGGACTAGCGGGGGGCCCCCTTCCTACAATGAGCAGTTCTTC
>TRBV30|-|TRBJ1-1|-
CAWSGDMAAFF
TGTGCCTGGAGTGGGGACATGGCGGCTTTCTTT
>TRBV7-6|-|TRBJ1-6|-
CASSLERGPLHF
TGTGCCAGCAGCTTAGAACGTGGGCCCCTCCACTTT
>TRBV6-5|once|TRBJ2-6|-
CASSRTHSGANVLTF
TGTGCCAGCAGCCGAACGCACTCTGGGGCCAACGTCCTGACTTTC
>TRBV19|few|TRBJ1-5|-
CASNRKGNQPQHF
TGTGCCAGTAACCGTAAGGGCAATCAGCCCCAGCATTTT
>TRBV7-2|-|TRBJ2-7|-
CASSSSRDRRIYEQYF
TGTGCCAGCAGCTCTTCCCGCGACAGAAGAATCTACGAGCAGTACTTC
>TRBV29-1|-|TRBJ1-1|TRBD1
CSVTTTGGNTEAFF
TGCAGCGTAACTACAACAGGGGGCAACACTGAAGCTTTCTTT
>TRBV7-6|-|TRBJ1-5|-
CASSLRVQGRGNQPQHF
TGTGCCAGCAGCTTGAGAGTTCAGGGAAGGGGGAATCAGCCCCAGCATTTT
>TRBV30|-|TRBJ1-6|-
CAWSQFSNFSPLHF
TGTGCCTGGAGCCAGTTTTCGAACTTTTCGCCCCTCCACTTT
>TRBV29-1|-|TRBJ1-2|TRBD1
CSFSGTGNDGYTF
TGCAGCTTCTCCGGGACAGGGAACGATGGCTACACCTTC
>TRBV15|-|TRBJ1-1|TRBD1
CATRKSGGDTEAFF
TGTGCCACCAGAAAGTCAGGGGGGGATACTGAAGCTTTCTTT
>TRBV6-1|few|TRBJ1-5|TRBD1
CASSLDRGVGQPQHF
TGTGCCAGCAGTCTAGACAGGGGCGTAGGTCAGCCCCAGCATTTT
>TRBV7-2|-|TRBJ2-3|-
CASSLARGDTQYF
TGTGCCAGCAGCTTAGCGCGCGGGGATACGCAGTATTTT
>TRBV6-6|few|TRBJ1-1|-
CASSYSAGGDTEAFF
TGTGCCAGCAGTTACTCGGCGGGGGGTGACACTGAAGCTTTCTTT
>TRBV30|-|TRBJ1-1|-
CAWSDHLNTEAFF
TGTGCCTGGAGTGATCACCTGAACACTGAAGCTTTCTTT
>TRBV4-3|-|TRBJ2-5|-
CASSPQRETQYF
TGCGCCAGCAGCCCACAGCGGGAGACCCAGTACTTC
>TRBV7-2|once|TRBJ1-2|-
CASSPVPGWDTF
TGTGCCAGCAGCCCCGTGCCGGGTTGGGACACCTTC
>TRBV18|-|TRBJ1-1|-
CASSPITGNTEAFF
TGTGCCAGCTCACCAATTACAGGGAACACTGAAGCTTTCTTT
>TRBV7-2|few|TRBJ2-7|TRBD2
CASSNTGGEQYF
TGTGCCAGCAGCAACACGGGGGGGGAGCAGTACTTC
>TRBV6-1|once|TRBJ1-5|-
CASSEIRTRGPQHF
TGTGCCAGCAGTGAAATTAGAACCCGGGGGCCCCAGCATTTT
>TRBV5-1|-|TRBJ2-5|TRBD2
CASSLGQAGGQETQYF
TGCGCCAGCAGCTTGGGACAGGCGGGGGGCCAAGAGACCCAGTACTTC
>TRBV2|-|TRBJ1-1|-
CASRVNGAWNTEAFF
TGTGCCAGCAGAGTCAACGGTGCATGGAACACTGAAGCTTTCTTT
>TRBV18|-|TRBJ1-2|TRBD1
CASSPQTTGVYGYTF
TGTGCCAGCTCACCACAGACGACAGGGGTCTATGGCTACACCTTC
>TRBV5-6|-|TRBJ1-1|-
CASTGGGTRWNTEAFF
TGTGCCAGCACCGGGGGAGGAACCCGATGGAACACTGAAGCTTTCTTT
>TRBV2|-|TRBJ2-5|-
CASSELREQETQYF
TGTGCCAGCAGTGAACTCAGGGAACAAGAGACCCAGTACTTC
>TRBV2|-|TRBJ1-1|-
CASSDMFDTEAFF
TGTGCCAGCAGTGATATGTTCGACACTGAAGCTTTCTTT